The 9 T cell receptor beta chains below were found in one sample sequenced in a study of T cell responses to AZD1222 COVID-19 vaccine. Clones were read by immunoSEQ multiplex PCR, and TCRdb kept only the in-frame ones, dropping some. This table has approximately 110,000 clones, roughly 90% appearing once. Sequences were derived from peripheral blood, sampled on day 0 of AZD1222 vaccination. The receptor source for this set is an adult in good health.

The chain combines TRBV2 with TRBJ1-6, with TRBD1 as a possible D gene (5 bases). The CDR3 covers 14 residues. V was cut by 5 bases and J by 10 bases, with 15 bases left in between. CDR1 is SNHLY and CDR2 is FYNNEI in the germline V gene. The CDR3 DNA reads TGTGCCAGCAGTTTGCCGAGCGGGGGATCACCCCTCCACTTT. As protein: CASSLPSGGSPLHF.

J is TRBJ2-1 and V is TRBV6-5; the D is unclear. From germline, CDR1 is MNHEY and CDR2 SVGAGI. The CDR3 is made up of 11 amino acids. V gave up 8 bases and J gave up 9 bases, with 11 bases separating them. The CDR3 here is CASVLMGEQFF. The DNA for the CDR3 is TGTGCCAGCGTGCTAATGGGTGAGCAGTTCTTC.

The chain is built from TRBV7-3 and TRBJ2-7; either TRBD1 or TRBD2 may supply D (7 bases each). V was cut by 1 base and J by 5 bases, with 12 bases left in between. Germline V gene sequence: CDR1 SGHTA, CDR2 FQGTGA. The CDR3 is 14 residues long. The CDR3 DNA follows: TGTGCCAGCAGCTTAAGTGCAGGGGGGGACGAGCAGTACTTC. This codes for CASSLSAGGDEQYF. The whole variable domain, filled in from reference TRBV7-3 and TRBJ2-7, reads GAGVSQTPSNKVTEKGKYVELRCDPISGHTALYWYRQSLGQGPEFLIYFQGTGAADDSGLPNDRFFAVRPEGSVSTLKIQRTERGDSAVYLCASSLSAGGDEQYFGPGTRLTVT.

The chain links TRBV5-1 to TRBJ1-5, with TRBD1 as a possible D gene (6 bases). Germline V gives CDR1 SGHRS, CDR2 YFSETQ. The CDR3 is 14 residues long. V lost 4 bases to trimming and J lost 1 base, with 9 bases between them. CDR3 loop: CASSAGESNQPQHF. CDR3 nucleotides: TGCGCCAGCAGCGCAGGGGAGAGCAATCAGCCCCAGCATTTT.

The CDR3 DNA reads TGTGCCAGCAGCAGGACACGCCAAGAGACCCAGTACTTC. It specifies CASSRTRQETQYF. The chain has TRBV3-1 (or the pseudogene TRBV3-2) and TRBJ2-5; a possible D gene is TRBD1 (5 bases). Per germline, CDR1 LGHDT and CDR2 YNNKEL (reference sequence). This CDR3 comprises 13 residues. The V and J ends lost 5 bases and 1 base respectively, with 8 bases between them.

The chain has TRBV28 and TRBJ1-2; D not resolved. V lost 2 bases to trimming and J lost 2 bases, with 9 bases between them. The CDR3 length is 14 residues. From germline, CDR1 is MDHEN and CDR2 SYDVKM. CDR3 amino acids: CASSLGILNYGYTF. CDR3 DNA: TGTGCCAGCAGTTTAGGCATTCTCAACTATGGCTACACCTTC.

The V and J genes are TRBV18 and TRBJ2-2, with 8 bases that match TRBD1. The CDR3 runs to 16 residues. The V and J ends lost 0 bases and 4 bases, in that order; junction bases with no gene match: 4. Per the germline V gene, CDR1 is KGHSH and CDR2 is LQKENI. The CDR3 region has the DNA TGTGCCAGCTCACCACCTGGGACAGGATCCACCGGGGAGCTGTTTTTT. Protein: CASSPPGTGSTGELFF.

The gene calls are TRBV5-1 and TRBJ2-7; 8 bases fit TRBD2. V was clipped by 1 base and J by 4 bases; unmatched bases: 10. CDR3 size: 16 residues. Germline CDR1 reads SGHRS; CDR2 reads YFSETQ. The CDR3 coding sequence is TGCGCCAGCAGCTTGTCCCGGGGCGGGGGGAATTACGAGCAGTACTTC. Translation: CASSLSRGGGNYEQYF.

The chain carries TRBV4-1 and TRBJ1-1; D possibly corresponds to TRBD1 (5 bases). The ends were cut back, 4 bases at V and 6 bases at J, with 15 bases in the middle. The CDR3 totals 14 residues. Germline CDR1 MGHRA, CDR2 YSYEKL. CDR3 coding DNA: TGCGCCAGCAGCCTGAATGGGGGGTTCGCTGAAGCTTTCTTT. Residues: CASSLNGGFAEAFF.